Following are 22 T cell receptor beta chains from one sample sequenced in a study of Graves' ophthalmopathy and Graves' hyperthyroidism. From RNA, the CDR3 regions of TCR beta chains were amplified and sequenced. RT-PCR with HTBI primers came first, then second-round multiplex PCR. In TCRdb, the multiplex PCR reads were re-called with MiXCR into one record per CDR3 protein. The sample has around 660,000 distinct CDR3 sequences, about 40% seen once. Source material: peripheral blood. These receptors were collected from an adult man with Graves' ophthalmopathy.

The chain links TRBV5-1 to TRBJ2-5; D may be TRBD2 (6 bases). Looked up from germline, CDR1 is SGHRS and CDR2 is YFSETQ. V gave up 0 bases and J gave up 4 bases, with 16 bases separating them. This CDR3 comprises 16 residues. CDR3 sequence: CASSLGRASVGETQYF. The CDR3 coding sequence is TGCGCCAGCAGCTTGGGTAGGGCTAGCGTCGGAGAGACCCAGTACTTC.

The chain joins TRBV7-9 to TRBJ1-1; possibly TRBD1 for D (6 bases). Trimming removed 1 base at V and 6 bases at J, with 12 bases between. Looked up from germline, CDR1 is SEHNR and CDR2 is FQNEAQ (reference sequence). This CDR3 is built from 14 residues. CDR3 DNA: TGTGCCAGCAGCTTAGGTTACAGGGTCTCTGAAGCTTTCTTT. This codes for CASSLGYRVSEAFF. The full variable domain, its missing parts supplied by reference TRBV7-9 and TRBJ1-1, is DTGVSQNPRHKITKRGQNVTFRCDPISEHNRLYWYRQTLGQGPEFLTYFQNEAQLEKSRLLSDRFSAERPKGSFSTLEIQRTEQGDSAMYLCASSLGYRVSEAFFGQGTRLTVV.

This clonotype was counted only a few times. The J gene is TRBJ1-4, the V gene TRBV5-6, with D possibly TRBD1 on 5 matching bases. Looked up from germline, CDR1 is SGHDT and CDR2 is YYEEEE. V dropped 0 bases and J dropped 4 bases, with 10 bases sitting between them. The CDR3 contains 15 residues. The CDR3 DNA follows: TGTGCCAGCAGCTTGGCGGGGACGGTTAATGAAAAACTGTTTTTT. Protein product: CASSLAGTVNEKLFF. Full variable domain (remainder filled in from reference TRBV5-6 and TRBJ1-4): DAGVTQSPTHLIKTRGQQVTLRCSPKSGHDTVSWYQQALGQGPQFIFQYYEEEERQRGNFPDRFSGHQFPNYSSELNVNALLLGDSALYLCASSLAGTVNEKLFFGSGTQLSVL.

This clonotype showed up many times. The chain carries TRBV7-9 and TRBJ1-2; unclear D gene. The CDR3 sequence is 15 residues long. The germline CDR1 and CDR2 sequences are SEHNR and FQNEAQ (reference sequence). Trimming removed 6 bases from V and 3 bases from J, with 17 bases in between. The CDR3 region has the DNA TGTGCCAGCAGACAAACGACCGGGAGTGACTATGGCTACACCTTC. Encoded protein: CASRQTTGSDYGYTF.

V usage is TRBV11-1 and J usage is TRBJ1-1; D remains ambiguous. The CDR3 is 14 residues long. The V end was cut by 6 bases, the J end by 2 bases, with 13 bases between. Germline-derived CDR1 and CDR2 are SGHAT and FQDESV (reference sequence). CDR3 in amino acids: CASSLTHINTEAFF. For the CDR3, the DNA is TGTGCCAGCAGTCTAACCCACATCAACACTGAAGCTTTCTTT.

This clonotype was seen just once. A read error may explain this, as a much larger clone is one base away. The gene calls are TRBV9 and TRBJ2-2; D is possibly TRBD1 or TRBD2 (7 bases each). The CDR3 contains 16 residues. Germline assignment: CDR1 SGDLS and CDR2 YYNGEE. CDR3 residues: CVSSPGEGAGTGELFF. CDR3 in DNA: TGTGTCAGCAGCCCTGGGGAGGGGGCCGGCACCGGGGAGCTGTTTTTT.

The rearrangement joins TRBV25-1 to TRBJ2-7; perhaps TRBD1 as D (6 bases). Germline CDR1 and CDR2: MGHDK and SYGVNS. Trimming took 6 bases from V and 5 from J, leaving 20 bases between them. The CDR3 runs 15 residues. The CDR3 DNA reads as TGTGCCAGCAGATCTATGGGGCAGGGGCCCAACGAGCAGTACTTC. Amino acid sequence: CASRSMGQGPNEQYF.

This clonotype was seen at least ten times. V gene TRBV6-4 combines with J gene TRBJ1-5, with no clear D. With 3 bases removed from V and 1 base from J, the gap between germline ends came to 4 bases. From germline, CDR1 is MRHNA and CDR2 SNTAGT. This CDR3 has 13 amino acids. The CDR3 region has the DNA TGTGCCAGCAGTGAGCACAGCAATCAGCCCCAGCATTTT. Translating it yields CASSEHSNQPQHF.

This clonotype was recorded at least ten times. The chain links TRBV4-3 to TRBJ1-2; D uncertain. Germline V gene lookup returns CDR1 LGHNA and CDR2 YSLEER. The CDR3 length is 15 residues. V gave up 0 bases and J gave up 3 bases, with 11 bases separating them. DNA of the CDR3: TGCGCCAGCAGCCAAGAGGTTCGCAGATACTATGGCTACACCTTC. This encodes CASSQEVRRYYGYTF.

The chain carries TRBV6-2 or TRBV6-3 and TRBJ2-7, with TRBD1 matching 9 bases. The CDR3 sequence is 18 residues long. The V and J ends lost 0 bases and 4 bases, in that order; junction bases with no gene match: 13. Germline V gene sequence: CDR1 MNHEY, CDR2 SVGEGT. CDR3 sequence reads: CASSYSSALTGGLYEQYF. CDR3 nucleotide sequence: TGTGCCAGCAGTTACTCAAGCGCACTCACAGGGGGCTTATACGAGCAGTACTTC.

This clonotype has just one count. V usage is TRBV24-1 and J usage is TRBJ2-7; TRBD1 matches at 7 bases. J lost 3 bases, V lost 2 bases, and 6 bases had no gene match. The CDR3 is 15 amino acids. Germline-derived CDR1 and CDR2 are KGHDR and SFDVKD. The CDR3 sequence is CATSDSGTEGYEQYF. DNA for the CDR3: TGTGCCACCAGTGATTCAGGGACAGAGGGCTACGAGCAGTACTTC.

In regard to this clonotype: The junction and the germline gene differ at one end; a read error may be behind it. The chain employs TRBV7-9 and TRBJ2-7; a possible D gene is TRBD2 (6 bases). This CDR3 has 16 residues. Germline V gives CDR1 SEHNR, CDR2 FQNEAQ (reference sequence). CDR3 region: CAGSLDGGQYPHEQYF. CDR3 DNA sequence: TGTGCCGGCAGCTTAGACGGAGGGCAGTATCCCCACGAGCAGTACTTC.

There are many counts of this clonotype. The gene calls are TRBV6-1 and TRBJ1-1; no clear D gene. This CDR3 has 11 amino acids. Germline V CDR1 and CDR2: MNHNS, SASEGT. V dropped 8 bases and J dropped 3 bases, with 7 bases sitting between them. CDR3 sequence (DNA): TGTGCCAGCGGGAGTGACACTGAAGCTTTCTTT. Translating it yields CASGSDTEAFF.

This clonotype was seen a few times. The CDR3 DNA sequence: TGCAGTGCTAGGGTCCCGGGACACACCGGGGAGCTGTTTTTT. Protein sequence: CSARVPGHTGELFF. The chain recombines TRBV20-1 with TRBJ2-2; D possibly uses TRBD1 or TRBD2 (5 bases each). Germline lookup yields CDR1 DFQATT and CDR2 SNEGSKA (reference sequence). Trimming removed 3 bases from V and 3 bases from J, with 11 bases in between. The CDR3 extends over 14 amino acids.

Regarding this clonotype: An end of the junction does not agree with germline; a read error may underlie this. The rearrangement links TRBV10-2 to TRBJ2-5; 8 nucleotides match TRBD2. Germline CDR1 WSHSY, CDR2 SAAADI. CDR3 length: 15 amino acids. In DNA form, the CDR3 reads TGCGCCACCATACCGGGGGGGCCGGGGGAAGAGACCCAGCACTTC. This codes for CATIPGGPGEETQHF.

In this sample, this clonotype turned up many times. A junction end diverges from the germline sequence, so it may reflect a read error. This sequence joins TRBV5-1 and TRBJ1-6; TRBD1 aligns across 10 bases. Looked up from germline, CDR1 is SGHRS and CDR2 is YFSETQ. The CDR3 loop spans 14 amino acids. CDR3 sequence reads: CASSQGQGSSPLHF. CDR3 sequence (DNA): TGTGCCAGCAGTCAGGGACAGGGGAGTTCACCCCTCCACTTT.

The J gene is TRBJ2-5, the V gene TRBV5-4, with TRBD2 matching 7 bases. V gave up 3 bases and J gave up 4 bases; unmatched junction bases: 6. The CDR3 extends over 14 amino acids. Per the germline V gene, CDR1 is SGHNT and CDR2 is YYREEE (reference sequence). The CDR3: CASSSWGGRETQYF. In nucleotides, the CDR3 is TGTGCCAGCAGCTCCTGGGGGGGTAGAGAGACCCAGTACTTC.

This clonotype was detected many times. The J gene is TRBJ2-2, the V gene TRBV2, with a possible D match to TRBD1 (6 bases). The CDR3 is 13 residues long. Trimming left V 9 bases short and J 6 bases short, with 14 bases between. Per the germline V gene, CDR1 is SNHLY and CDR2 is FYNNEI. CDR3 amino acids: CASHLTGSGELFF. The CDR3 DNA is TGTGCCAGTCACCTTACAGGGTCCGGGGAGCTGTTTTTT.

The chain employs TRBV20-1 and TRBJ2-2; tentative D call: TRBD2 (6 bases). Germline CDR1 reads DFQATT; CDR2 reads SNEGSKA (reference sequence). The V gene lost 7 bases and the J gene lost 3 bases, with 12 bases spanning the gap. The CDR3 is 13 residues long. CDR3 loop: CSGRDSDTGELFF. CDR3 sequence (DNA): TGCAGTGGCCGGGACTCCGACACCGGGGAGCTGTTTTTT.

This clonotype was detected many times. The chain combines TRBV25-1 with TRBJ1-3, with a possible D match to TRBD1 (5 bases). Trimming took off 2 bases at V and 2 bases at J, with 13 bases between the two ends. This CDR3 has 16 residues. Per the germline V gene, CDR1 is MGHDK and CDR2 is SYGVNS. CDR3 sequence (DNA): TGTGCCAGCAGTGAAAAACCGACAGTAGCTGGAAACACCATATATTTT. It is translated as CASSEKPTVAGNTIYF.

The chain is built from TRBV20-1 and TRBJ1-4, with D hard to call. This CDR3 region has 16 residues. The V gene lost 6 bases and the J gene lost 4 bases, with 21 bases spanning the gap. Germline lookup yields CDR1 DFQATT and CDR2 SNEGSKA (reference sequence). The CDR3 sequence: CSAYSVGKGLNEKLFF. The CDR3, as DNA: TGCAGTGCCTACTCTGTCGGGAAAGGCCTTAATGAAAAACTGTTTTTT.

This clonotype was seen only a few times. The chain employs TRBV5-1 and TRBJ1-1, with 7 bases aligning to TRBD1. The germline gives CDR1 SGHRS, CDR2 YFSETQ. CDR3 length equals 15 residues. V lost 1 base and J lost 4; bases outside the gene matches: 7. CDR3 sequence reads: CASSLRQGVGTEAFF. The CDR3 DNA follows: TGCGCCAGCAGCTTGAGGCAGGGGGTTGGCACTGAAGCTTTCTTT.